This TCR beta chain is from a study of identical twins. The CDR3 loop spans 15 amino acids. Germline-derived CDR1 and CDR2 are SGHRS and YFSETQ. The ends lost 4 bases at V and 2 bases at J; junction bases unmatched: 5. A universal primer site was incorporated via template switching, and the cDNA contained unique molecular identifiers. TCRdb re-called the 5' RACE reads through MiXCR, storing one row per CDR3 protein. The data contain under 500,000 distinct CDR3 sequences, about 13% of them seen just once; the ten biggest clones take up approximately 1%. This clonotype showed up just a few times. These sequences were also reported in another study, on yellow fever vaccine responses in identical twins.

Sequences were obtained from CD4+ T cells sorted from blood. This TCR was sampled from a woman between 18 and 29 years old in good health. This sequence joins TRBV5-1 and TRBJ2-1; TRBD1 matches at 8 bases. In nucleotides, the CDR3 is TGCGCCAGCAGCGCGGACAGGGCTACCTACAATGAGCAGTTCTTC. Protein product: CASSADRATYNEQFF.